These 21 T cell receptor beta chains originate from one sample sequenced in a study of blood T cell repertoires in COVID-19. Generated by immunoSEQ multiplex PCR, the TCRdb table keeps only in-frame clones and is missing some. The sample contains about 150,000 clones, roughly 90% of which appear only once. Sequenced: peripheral blood. These receptors came from a man in his sixties with acute or convalescent COVID-19.

This clone was detected once. The chain has TRBV30 and TRBJ2-2, with TRBD1 matching 9 bases. V lost 2 bases and J lost 4; bases outside the gene matches: 5. Germline V gene sequence: CDR1 GTSNPN, CDR2 SVGIG (reference sequence). CDR3 length: 15 residues. This chain's CDR3 is CAWSIWDRVTGELFF. The DNA of the CDR3 is TGTGCCTGGAGTATCTGGGACAGGGTCACCGGGGAGCTGTTTTTT.

The chain links TRBV6-5 to TRBJ1-6, with D tentatively TRBD1 (5 bases). The V gene's germline CDR1 is MNHEY and CDR2 SVGAGI. CDR3 length: 15 residues. Trimming shortened V by 6 bases and J by 2 bases, and 11 bases separated the two germline ends. CDR3 nucleotides: TGTGCCAGCAGAGCTGACAGCCCCTATAATTCACCCCTCCACTTT. Translated: CASRADSPYNSPLHF.

This clone has a single count. The chain recombines TRBV6-5 with TRBJ2-7; maybe TRBD2 (6 bases). V was cut by 7 bases and J by 8 bases, with 18 bases left in between. The CDR3 length is 13 residues. Germline V gene sequence: CDR1 MNHEY, CDR2 SVGAGI. The CDR3 nucleotides read TGTGCCAGCATGAGAATGGGGGGTTTCAAGCAGTACTTC. It is translated as CASMRMGGFKQYF.

This chain connects TRBV2 to TRBJ2-3, with 7 positions matching TRBD1. The CDR3 runs to 15 residues. Trimming took 6 bases from V and 1 from J; bases not matched to a gene: 7. Looked up from germline, CDR1 is SNHLY and CDR2 is FYNNEI. For the CDR3, the DNA is TGTGCCAGCAGCCAGGGGGACAGCCGCACAGATACGCAGTATTTT. Encoded protein: CASSQGDSRTDTQYF. Drawing the rest from reference TRBV2 and TRBJ2-3, the complete variable domain is EPEVTQTPSHQVTQMGQEVILRCVPISNHLYFYWYRQILGQKVEFLVSFYNNEISEKSEIFDDQFSVERPDGSNFTLKIRSTKLEDSAMYFCASSQGDSRTDTQYFGPGTRLTVL.

V is TRBV6-1 and J is TRBJ1-2; 8 bases agree with TRBD1. Germline CDR1 is MNHNS and CDR2 is SASEGT. Unmatched junction bases numbered 7, after V lost 2 bases and J lost 2 bases. The CDR3 extends over 16 amino acids. The CDR3, as DNA: TGTGCCAGCAGTGAACGCCGGGACAGGAACAACTATGGCTACACCTTC. Translated, it gives CASSERRDRNNYGYTF.

The gene calls are TRBV5-1 and TRBJ2-4; D remains unclear. V dropped 2 bases and J dropped 0 bases, with 6 bases sitting between them. This CDR3 region has 14 residues. Germline V gene sequence: CDR1 SGHRS, CDR2 YFSETQ. The CDR3: CASSFLVAKNIQYF. DNA for the CDR3: TGCGCCAGCAGCTTTTTAGTAGCCAAAAACATTCAGTACTTC.

This rearrangement joins TRBV5-6 to TRBJ1-3, with D perhaps matching TRBD1 (6 bases). V lost 4 bases to trimming and J lost 1 base, with 21 bases between them. The germline CDR1 and CDR2 sequences are SGHDT and YYEEEE. The CDR3 is made up of 18 amino acids. The CDR3 nucleotides are TGTGCCAGCAGCCGCTCCTTAACGAGGGGGGGTTCTGGAAACACCATATATTTT. Residues: CASSRSLTRGGSGNTIYF.

The J gene is TRBJ2-2, the V gene TRBV7-6; the match to TRBD2 covers 15 bases. The trim removed 3 bases at V and 5 bases at J, leaving 1 base unmatched. CDR3 length: 16 amino acids. Germline V CDR1 and CDR2: SGHVS, FNYEAQ. This CDR3 reads CASSLGLAGGTGELFF. The CDR3 coding sequence is TGTGCCAGCAGCTTGGGACTAGCGGGGGGTACCGGGGAGCTGTTTTTT.

This clone was counted once. CDR3 protein: CSVVGTIYGYTF. The CDR3 DNA reads TGCAGCGTTGTAGGGACTATCTATGGCTACACCTTC. V usage is TRBV29-1 and J usage is TRBJ1-2, with a possible D match to TRBD1 (5 bases). Germline CDR1 and CDR2: SQVTM and ANQGSEA. The CDR3 runs 12 residues. V was pared by 4 bases and J by 4 bases, with 10 bases between.

The chain combines TRBV3-1 (or the pseudogene TRBV3-2) with TRBJ2-2, with D hard to call. The CDR3 length is 18 residues. V lost 3 bases and J lost 0, with 17 bases in between. Germline V gives CDR1 LGHDT, CDR2 YNNKEL (reference sequence). For the CDR3, the DNA is TGTGCCAGCAGCCACGGCGGTGGAGTTCTCGCGAACACCGGGGAGCTGTTTTTT. It codes for CASSHGGGVLANTGELFF.

This clone was recorded once. V is TRBV3-1 (or the pseudogene TRBV3-2) and J is TRBJ2-7, with TRBD1 matching 9 bases. Germline CDR1 is LGHDT and CDR2 is YNNKEL (reference sequence). The CDR3 loop spans 14 amino acids. V lost 2 bases, J lost 3 bases, and 2 bases stayed unmatched. CDR3 residues: CASSQSTGGYEQYF. CDR3 nucleotide sequence: TGTGCCAGCAGCCAATCGACAGGGGGCTACGAGCAGTACTTC.

The J gene is TRBJ2-5, the V gene TRBV12-3 or TRBV12-4; D ambiguous. The CDR3 has 13 residues. The V end was cut by 6 bases, the J end by 7 bases, with 15 bases between. CDR3 region: CASSQKPSGTQYF. The CDR3 DNA reads TGTGCCAGCAGCCAAAAACCCAGTGGGACCCAGTACTTC.

The gene calls are TRBV5-1 and TRBJ1-2, with a weak D call TRBD1 (5 bases). Trimming took off 0 bases at V and 4 bases at J, with 19 bases between the two ends. This CDR3 has 17 amino acids. Per germline, CDR1 SGHRS and CDR2 YFSETQ. The CDR3 bases are TGCGCCAGCAGCTTGGTCACCGCGAGGGGAGGTGGCTATGGCTACACCTTC. Its protein is CASSLVTARGGGYGYTF. The full variable domain, with the rest looked up from reference TRBV5-1 and TRBJ1-2, is KAGVTQTPRYLIKTRGQQVTLSCSPISGHRSVSWYQQTPGQGLQFLFEYFSETQRNKGNFPGRFSGRQFSNSRSEMNVSTLELGDSALYLCASSLVTARGGGYGYTFGSGTRLTVV.

The chain has TRBV2 and TRBJ1-2, with TRBD1 matching 9 bases. The CDR3 covers 13 residues. From germline, CDR1 is SNHLY and CDR2 FYNNEI. V was pared by 10 bases and J by 4 bases, with 7 bases of the junction left unmatched. CDR3 amino acids: CANQQGAGYGYTF. DNA of the CDR3: TGTGCCAATCAACAGGGGGCTGGCTATGGCTACACCTTC.

This rearrangement joins TRBV20-1 to TRBJ2-3; 8 nucleotides agree with TRBD2. Germline CDR1 reads DFQATT; CDR2 reads SNEGSKA (reference sequence). J was trimmed by 3 bases and V by 3 bases; bases with no gene match: 5. The CDR3 runs 14 residues. This CDR3 reads CSASFGGETDTQYF. CDR3 in DNA: TGCAGTGCTAGTTTCGGGGGGGAGACAGATACGCAGTATTTT.

The chain has TRBV20-1 and TRBJ2-7, with D possibly TRBD2 on 6 matching bases. The germline V gene has CDR1 DFQATT and CDR2 SNEGSKA (reference sequence). V lost 3 bases and J lost 2, with 14 bases in between. The CDR3 runs to 14 residues. The CDR3: CSASHRGETYEQYF. The CDR3 coding sequence is TGCAGTGCTAGTCATCGCGGGGAGACCTACGAGCAGTACTTC.

This chain connects TRBV7-9 to TRBJ1-2; maybe TRBD1 (6 bases). Trimming shortened V by 5 bases and J by 4 bases, and 11 bases separated the two germline ends. The germline V gene encodes CDR1 SEHNR and CDR2 FQNEAQ (reference sequence). The CDR3 runs 13 residues. CDR3 nucleotides: TGTGCCAGCAGCCAGGACAGACCCTATGGCTACACCTTC. It yields the protein CASSQDRPYGYTF.

CDR3 nucleotides: TGCGCCAGCAGCCCAGGACAGGACCTCAATGAAAAACTGTTTTTT. This sequence encodes CASSPGQDLNEKLFF. The chain combines TRBV5-1 with TRBJ1-4, with 7 bases identical to TRBD1. In germline, CDR1 is SGHRS, CDR2 YFSETQ. Trimming took 4 bases from V and 5 from J; bases not matched to a gene: 8. The CDR3 contains 15 residues.

The chain recombines TRBV24-1 with TRBJ2-5; 9 bases fit TRBD1. Trimming cost V 3 bases and J 5 bases; bases outside gene matches: 15. The CDR3 has 18 residues. Germline CDR1 reads KGHDR; CDR2 reads SFDVKD. Written as DNA, the CDR3 is TGTGCCACCAGTGATGCCGGGACAGGGAATCCACGGGGGGAGACCCAGTACTTC. It translates to CATSDAGTGNPRGETQYF.

In this sample, this clone turned up once. The rearrangement joins TRBV5-1 to TRBJ1-2, with a possible D match to TRBD1 (6 bases). Germline assignment: CDR1 SGHRS and CDR2 YFSETQ. Trimming cost V 4 bases and J 8 bases, with 21 bases left between them. This CDR3 spans 15 amino acids. CDR3 coding DNA: TGCGCCAGCAGCCCCGAGGGGGGGGCTAACAGAGGCTACACCTTC. As protein: CASSPEGGANRGYTF. Filled out from reference TRBV5-1 and TRBJ1-2, the complete variable domain reads KAGVTQTPRYLIKTRGQQVTLSCSPISGHRSVSWYQQTPGQGLQFLFEYFSETQRNKGNFPGRFSGRQFSNSRSEMNVSTLELGDSALYLCASSPEGGANRGYTFGSGTRLTVV.

The V and J genes are TRBV19 and TRBJ2-6; D possibly corresponds to TRBD2 (6 bases). V was clipped by 6 bases and J by 4 bases, with 13 bases between them. In germline, CDR1 is LNHDA, CDR2 SQIVND (reference sequence). The CDR3 consists of 15 residues. CDR3 residues: CASRTRFGGANVLTF. The CDR3 bases are TGTGCCAGTAGGACTAGGTTTGGCGGGGCCAACGTCCTGACTTTC.